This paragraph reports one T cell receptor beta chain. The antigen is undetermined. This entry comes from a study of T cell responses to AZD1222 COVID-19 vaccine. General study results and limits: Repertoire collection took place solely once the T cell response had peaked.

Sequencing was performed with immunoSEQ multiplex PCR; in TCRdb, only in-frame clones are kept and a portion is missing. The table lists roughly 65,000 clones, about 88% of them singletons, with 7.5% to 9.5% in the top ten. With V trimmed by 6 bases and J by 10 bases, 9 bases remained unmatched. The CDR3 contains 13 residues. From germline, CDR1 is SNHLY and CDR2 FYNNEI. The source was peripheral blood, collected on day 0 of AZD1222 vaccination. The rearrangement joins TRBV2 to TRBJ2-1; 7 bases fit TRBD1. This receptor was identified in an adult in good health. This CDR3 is CASSERQGWEQFF. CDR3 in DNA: TGTGCCAGCAGCGAGAGACAGGGTTGGGAGCAGTTCTTC.